The following is a TCR beta chain sequence with its context. Antigen unknown. Given a much more abundant clone one base away, this may be a read error. For the second PCR, which ran for 7 to 11 cycles, a sample-barcoded 5' primer and a J-beta primer mix were used. Each cDNA molecule carried a tag from a template-switch adaptor that contained 12 random nucleotides. TCRdb independently ran MiXCR on the 5' RACE reads; one entry per CDR3 protein. This table holds about 670,000 distinct CDR3 sequences, under 65% found once. This CDR3 contains 14 residues. Germline lookup yields CDR1 SGHRS and CDR2 YFSETQ. The sample belongs to a study of blood T cells in healthy people across ages. Study-wide results and caveats: Naive T cell percentage and TCR beta diversity correlated strongly.

Donors gave around 9.8 milliliters of peripheral blood apiece. The chain combines TRBV5-1 with TRBJ2-1; D possibly uses TRBD1 or TRBD2 (5 bases each). The origin of this receptor is a woman at least 80 years old in good health. The sequencing input was blood. DNA of the CDR3: TGCGCCAGCAGCGGAACGGGACCGAACAATAAGCAGTTCTTC. Its translation: CASSGTGPNNKQFF.